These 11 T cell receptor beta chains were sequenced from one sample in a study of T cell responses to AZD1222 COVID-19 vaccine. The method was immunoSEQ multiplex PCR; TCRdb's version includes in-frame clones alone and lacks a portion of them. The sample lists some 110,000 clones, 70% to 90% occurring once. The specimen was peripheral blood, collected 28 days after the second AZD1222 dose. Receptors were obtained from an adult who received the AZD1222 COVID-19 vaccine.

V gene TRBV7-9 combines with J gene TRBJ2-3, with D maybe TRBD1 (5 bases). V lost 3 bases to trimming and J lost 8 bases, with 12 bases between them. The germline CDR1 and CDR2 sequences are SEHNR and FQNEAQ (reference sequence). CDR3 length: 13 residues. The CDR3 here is CASSLDNSGTQYF. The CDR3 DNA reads TGTGCCAGCAGCTTGGACAATTCTGGTACGCAGTATTTT.

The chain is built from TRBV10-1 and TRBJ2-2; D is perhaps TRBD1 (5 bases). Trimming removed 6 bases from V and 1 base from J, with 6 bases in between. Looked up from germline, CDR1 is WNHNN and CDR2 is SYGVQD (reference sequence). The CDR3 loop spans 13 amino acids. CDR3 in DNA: TGCGCCAGCAGCACAGGGAACACCGGGGAGCTGTTTTTT. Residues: CASSTGNTGELFF.

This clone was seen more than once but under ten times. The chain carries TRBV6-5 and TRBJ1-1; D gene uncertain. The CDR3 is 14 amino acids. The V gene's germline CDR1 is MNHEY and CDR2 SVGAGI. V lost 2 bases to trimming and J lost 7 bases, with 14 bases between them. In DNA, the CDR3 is TGTGCCAGCAGTTACAGATGGGGAGTTAATGAAGCTTTCTTT. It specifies CASSYRWGVNEAFF.

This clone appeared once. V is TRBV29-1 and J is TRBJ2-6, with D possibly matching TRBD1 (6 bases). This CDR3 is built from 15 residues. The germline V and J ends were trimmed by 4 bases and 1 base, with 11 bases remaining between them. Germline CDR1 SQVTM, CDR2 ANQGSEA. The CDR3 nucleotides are TGCAGCGTTGGTCCTGACAGGTCTGGGGCCAACGTCCTGACTTTC. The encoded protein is CSVGPDRSGANVLTF.

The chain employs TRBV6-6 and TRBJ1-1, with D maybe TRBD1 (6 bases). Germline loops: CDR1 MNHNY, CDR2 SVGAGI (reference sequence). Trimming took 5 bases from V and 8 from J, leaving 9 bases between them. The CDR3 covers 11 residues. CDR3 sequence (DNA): TGTGCCAGCAGTGCCGGACAGGAAGCTTTCTTT. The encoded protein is CASSAGQEAFF.

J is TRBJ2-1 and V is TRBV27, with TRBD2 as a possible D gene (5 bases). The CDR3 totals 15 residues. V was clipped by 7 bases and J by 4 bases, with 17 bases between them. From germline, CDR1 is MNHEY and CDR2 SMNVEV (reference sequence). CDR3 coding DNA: TGTGCCAGCAAACTCGGTGGGAGTAGGTACAATGAGCAGTTCTTC. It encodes CASKLGGSRYNEQFF.

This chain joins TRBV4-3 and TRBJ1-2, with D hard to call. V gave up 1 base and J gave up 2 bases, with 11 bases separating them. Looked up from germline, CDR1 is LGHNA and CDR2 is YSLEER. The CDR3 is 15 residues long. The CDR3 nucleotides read TGCGCCAGCAGCCAAGTCGGGAGCCAGAACTATGGCTACACCTTC. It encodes CASSQVGSQNYGYTF.

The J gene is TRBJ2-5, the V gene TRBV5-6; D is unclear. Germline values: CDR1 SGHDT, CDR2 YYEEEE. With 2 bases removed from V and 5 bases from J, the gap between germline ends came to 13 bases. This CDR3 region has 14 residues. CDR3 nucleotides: TGTGCCAGCAGCTTTTCTGGGTCCGGGGAGACCCAGTACTTC. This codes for CASSFSGSGETQYF.

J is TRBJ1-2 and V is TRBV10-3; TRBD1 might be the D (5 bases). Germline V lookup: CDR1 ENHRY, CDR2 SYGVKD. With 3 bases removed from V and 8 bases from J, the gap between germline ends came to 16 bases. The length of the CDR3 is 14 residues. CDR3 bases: TGTGCCATCAGTGAAAGGGCAGGGCGGCCCGGCTACACCTTC. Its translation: CAISERAGRPGYTF.

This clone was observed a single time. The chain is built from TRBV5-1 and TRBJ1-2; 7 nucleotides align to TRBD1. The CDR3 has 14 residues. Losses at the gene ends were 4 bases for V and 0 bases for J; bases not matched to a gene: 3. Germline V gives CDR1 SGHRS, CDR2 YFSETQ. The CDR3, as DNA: TGCGCCAGCAGCCTGGACAGGCCTAACTATGGCTACACCTTC. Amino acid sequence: CASSLDRPNYGYTF. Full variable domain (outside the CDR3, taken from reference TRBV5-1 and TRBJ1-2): KAGVTQTPRYLIKTRGQQVTLSCSPISGHRSVSWYQQTPGQGLQFLFEYFSETQRNKGNFPGRFSGRQFSNSRSEMNVSTLELGDSALYLCASSLDRPNYGYTFGSGTRLTVV.

The CDR3 loop is CASRREGRQETQYF. The CDR3 region has the DNA TGCGCCAGCAGAAGGGAGGGGCGCCAAGAGACCCAGTACTTC. The genes are TRBV5-1 and TRBJ2-5, with 7 bases identical to TRBD2. The CDR3 covers 14 residues. V trimming: 5 bases; J trimming: 1 base; junction bases outside the gene matches: 5. Germline CDR1 reads SGHRS; CDR2 reads YFSETQ.